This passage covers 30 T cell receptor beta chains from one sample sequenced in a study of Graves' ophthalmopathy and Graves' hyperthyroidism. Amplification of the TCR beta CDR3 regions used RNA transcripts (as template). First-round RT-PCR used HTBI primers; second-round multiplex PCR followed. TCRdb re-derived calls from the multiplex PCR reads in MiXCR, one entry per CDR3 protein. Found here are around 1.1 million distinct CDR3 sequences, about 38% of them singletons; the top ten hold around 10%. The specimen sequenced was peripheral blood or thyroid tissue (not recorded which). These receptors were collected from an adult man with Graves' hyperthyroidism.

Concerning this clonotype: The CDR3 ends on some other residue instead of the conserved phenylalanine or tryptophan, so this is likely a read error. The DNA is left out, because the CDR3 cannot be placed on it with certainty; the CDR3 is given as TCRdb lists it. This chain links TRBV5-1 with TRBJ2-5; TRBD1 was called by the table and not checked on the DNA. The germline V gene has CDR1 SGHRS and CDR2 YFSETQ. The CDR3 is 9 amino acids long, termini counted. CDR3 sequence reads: CASSSGTGG.

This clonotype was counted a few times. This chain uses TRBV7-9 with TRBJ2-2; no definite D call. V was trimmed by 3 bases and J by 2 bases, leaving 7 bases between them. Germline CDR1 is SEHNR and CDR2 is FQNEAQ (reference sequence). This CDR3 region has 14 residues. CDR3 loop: CASSFELNTGELFF. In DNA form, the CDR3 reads TGTGCCAGCAGCTTCGAACTCAACACCGGGGAGCTGTTTTTT.

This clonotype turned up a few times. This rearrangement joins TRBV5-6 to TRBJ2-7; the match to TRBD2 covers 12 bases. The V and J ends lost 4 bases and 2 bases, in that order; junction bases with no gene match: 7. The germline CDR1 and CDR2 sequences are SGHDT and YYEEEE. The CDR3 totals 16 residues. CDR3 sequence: CASSTGTSGLAYEQYF. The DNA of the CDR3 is TGTGCCAGCAGCACCGGGACTAGCGGGTTAGCCTACGAGCAGTACTTC.

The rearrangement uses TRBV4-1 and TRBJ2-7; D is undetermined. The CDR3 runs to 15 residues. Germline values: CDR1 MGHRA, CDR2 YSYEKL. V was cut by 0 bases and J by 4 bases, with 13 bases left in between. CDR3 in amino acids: CASSQDSQENYEQYF. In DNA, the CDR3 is TGCGCCAGCAGCCAAGATTCTCAGGAGAATTACGAGCAGTACTTC.

The DNA for the CDR3 is TGTGCCAGCGGGGCGGAGGAGCAGTACTTC. Translation gives CASGAEEQYF. The genes are TRBV2 and TRBJ2-7, with D possibly matching TRBD1 (5 bases). The V end lost 8 bases, the J end lost 7 bases, and 9 bases lay between the germline ends. The CDR3 extends over 10 amino acids. Germline V gene lookup returns CDR1 SNHLY and CDR2 FYNNEI. Combining the CDR3 with reference TRBV2 and TRBJ2-7 gives the whole variable domain EPEVTQTPSHQVTQMGQEVILRCVPISNHLYFYWYRQILGQKVEFLVSFYNNEISEKSEIFDDQFSVERPDGSNFTLKIRSTKLEDSAMYFCASGAEEQYFGPGTRLTVT.

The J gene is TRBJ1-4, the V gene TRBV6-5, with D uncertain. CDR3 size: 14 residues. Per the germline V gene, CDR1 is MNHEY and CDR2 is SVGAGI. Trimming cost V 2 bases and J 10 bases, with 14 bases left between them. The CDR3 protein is CASSYAPRLGKLFF. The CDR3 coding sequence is TGTGCCAGCAGTTACGCCCCTAGACTTGGAAAACTGTTTTTT.

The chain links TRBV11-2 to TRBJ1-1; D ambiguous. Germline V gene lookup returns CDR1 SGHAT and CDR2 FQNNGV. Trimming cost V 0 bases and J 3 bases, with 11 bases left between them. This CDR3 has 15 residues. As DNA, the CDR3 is TGTGCCAGCAGCTTAGATCTAGGGTATTACACTGAAGCTTTCTTT. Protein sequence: CASSLDLGYYTEAFF. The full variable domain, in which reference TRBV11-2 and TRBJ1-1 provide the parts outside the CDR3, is EAGVAQSPRYKIIEKRQSVAFWCNPISGHATLYWYQQILGQGPKLLIQFQNNGVVDDSQLPKDRFSAERLKGVDSTLKIQPAKLEDSAVYLCASSLDLGYYTEAFFGQGTRLTVV.

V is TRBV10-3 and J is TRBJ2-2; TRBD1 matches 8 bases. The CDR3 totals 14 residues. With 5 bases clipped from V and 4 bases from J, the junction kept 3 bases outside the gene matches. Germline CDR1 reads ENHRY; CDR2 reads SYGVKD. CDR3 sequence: CAISTGGSTGELFF. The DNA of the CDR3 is TGTGCCATCAGTACAGGGGGTAGCACCGGGGAGCTGTTTTTT.

CDR3 bases: TGTGCCAGCAGTGGTGCAGCGGGAGCCCCCTCTGGGGCCAACGTCCTGACTTTC. Its translation is CASSGAAGAPSGANVLTF. The chain is built from TRBV25-1 and TRBJ2-6, with 8 bases that match TRBD2. The CDR3 covers 18 residues. J was trimmed by 0 bases and V by 4 bases; bases with no gene match: 8. Germline CDR1 is MGHDK and CDR2 is SYGVNS.

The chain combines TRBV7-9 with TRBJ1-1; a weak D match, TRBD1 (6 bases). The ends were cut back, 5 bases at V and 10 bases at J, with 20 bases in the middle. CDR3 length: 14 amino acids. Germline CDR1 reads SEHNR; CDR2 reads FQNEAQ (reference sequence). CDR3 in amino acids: CASSPLGGALGAFF. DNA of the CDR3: TGTGCCAGCAGCCCCCTCGGGGGGGCTTTAGGAGCTTTCTTT.

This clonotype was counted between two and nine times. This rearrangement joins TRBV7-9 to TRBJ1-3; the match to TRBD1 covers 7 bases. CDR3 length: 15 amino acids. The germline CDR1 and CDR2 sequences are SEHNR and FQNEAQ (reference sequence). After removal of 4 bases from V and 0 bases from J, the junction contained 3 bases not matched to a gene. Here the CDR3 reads CASSYDRDSGNTIYF. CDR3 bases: TGTGCCAGCAGCTATGACAGGGACTCTGGAAACACCATATATTTT.

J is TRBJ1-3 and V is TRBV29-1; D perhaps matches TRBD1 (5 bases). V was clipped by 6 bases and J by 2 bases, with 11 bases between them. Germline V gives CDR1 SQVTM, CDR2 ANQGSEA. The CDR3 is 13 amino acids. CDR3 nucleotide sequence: TGCAGCGTCCAGGGACTAGCTGGAAACACCATATATTTT. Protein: CSVQGLAGNTIYF.

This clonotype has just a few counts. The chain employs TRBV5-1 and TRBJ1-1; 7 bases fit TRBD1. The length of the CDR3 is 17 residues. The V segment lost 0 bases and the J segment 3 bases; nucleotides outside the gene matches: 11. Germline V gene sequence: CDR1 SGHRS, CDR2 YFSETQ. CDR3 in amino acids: CASSLEAGGLVYTEAFF. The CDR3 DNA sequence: TGCGCCAGCAGCTTGGAAGCAGGGGGGCTTGTGTACACTGAAGCTTTCTTT.

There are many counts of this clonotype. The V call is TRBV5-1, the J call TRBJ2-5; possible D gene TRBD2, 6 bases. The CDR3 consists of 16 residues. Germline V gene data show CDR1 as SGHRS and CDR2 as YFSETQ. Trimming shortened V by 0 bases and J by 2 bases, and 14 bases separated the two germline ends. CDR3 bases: TGCGCCAGCAGCTTGGGGCGGAGGGGTAATCAAGAGACCCAGTACTTC. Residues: CASSLGRRGNQETQYF. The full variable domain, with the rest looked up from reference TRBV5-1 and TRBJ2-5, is KAGVTQTPRYLIKTRGQQVTLSCSPISGHRSVSWYQQTPGQGLQFLFEYFSETQRNKGNFPGRFSGRQFSNSRSEMNVSTLELGDSALYLCASSLGRRGNQETQYFGPGTRLLVL.

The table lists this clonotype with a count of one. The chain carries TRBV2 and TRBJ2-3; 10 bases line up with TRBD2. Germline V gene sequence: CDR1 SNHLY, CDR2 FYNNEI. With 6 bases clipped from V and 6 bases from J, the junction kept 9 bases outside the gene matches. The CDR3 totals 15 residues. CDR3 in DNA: TGTGCCAGCAGCGCCGGAGCGGGGGGGCGCGATACGCAGTATTTT. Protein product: CASSAGAGGRDTQYF.

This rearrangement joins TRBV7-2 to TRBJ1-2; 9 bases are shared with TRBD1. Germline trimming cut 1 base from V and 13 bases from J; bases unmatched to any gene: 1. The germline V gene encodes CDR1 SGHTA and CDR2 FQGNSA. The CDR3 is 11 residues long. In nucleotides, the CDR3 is TGTGCCAGCAGCTTAGGACAGGGGGTCACCTTC. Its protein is CASSLGQGVTF.

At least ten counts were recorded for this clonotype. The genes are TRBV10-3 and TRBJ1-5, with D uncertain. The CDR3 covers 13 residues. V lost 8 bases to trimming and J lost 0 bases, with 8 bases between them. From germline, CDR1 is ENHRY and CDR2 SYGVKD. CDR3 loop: CAIARSSNQPQHF. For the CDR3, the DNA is TGTGCCATCGCCAGGAGTAGCAATCAGCCCCAGCATTTT.

The CDR3 nucleotides read TGCGCCAGCAGCCAAGGTAGACAGGCGAATTCACCCCTCCACTTT. Protein product: CASSQGRQANSPLHF. The chain combines TRBV4-3 with TRBJ1-6, with D possibly being TRBD1 (6 bases). The V gene's germline CDR1 is LGHNA and CDR2 YSLEER. V lost 1 base to trimming and J lost 7 bases, with 11 bases between them. The CDR3 is 15 residues long.

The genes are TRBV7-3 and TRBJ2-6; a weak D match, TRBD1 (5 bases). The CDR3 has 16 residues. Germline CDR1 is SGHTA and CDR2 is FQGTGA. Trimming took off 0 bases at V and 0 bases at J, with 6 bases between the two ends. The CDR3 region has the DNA TGTGCCAGCAGCTTAACAGGGGACTCTGGGGCCAACGTCCTGACTTTC. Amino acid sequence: CASSLTGDSGANVLTF.

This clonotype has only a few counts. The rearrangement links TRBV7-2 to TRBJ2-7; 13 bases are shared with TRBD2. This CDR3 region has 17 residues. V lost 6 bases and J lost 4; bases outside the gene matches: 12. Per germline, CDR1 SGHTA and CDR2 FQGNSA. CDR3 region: CASRGSLRTSGSYEQYF. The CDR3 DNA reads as TGTGCCAGCAGAGGATCCCTTCGGACTAGCGGGAGTTACGAGCAGTACTTC.

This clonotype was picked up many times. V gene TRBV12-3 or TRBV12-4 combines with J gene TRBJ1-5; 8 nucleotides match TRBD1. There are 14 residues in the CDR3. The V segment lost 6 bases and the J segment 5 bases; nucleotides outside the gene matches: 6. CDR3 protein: CASSFGQGDQPQHF. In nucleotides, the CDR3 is TGTGCCAGCAGCTTCGGACAGGGAGATCAGCCCCAGCATTTT.

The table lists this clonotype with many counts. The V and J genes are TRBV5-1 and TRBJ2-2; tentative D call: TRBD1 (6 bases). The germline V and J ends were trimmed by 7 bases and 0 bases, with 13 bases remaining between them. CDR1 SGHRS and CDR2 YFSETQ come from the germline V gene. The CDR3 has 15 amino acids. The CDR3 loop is CASHTQGSNTGELFF. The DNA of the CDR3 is TGCGCCAGCCATACTCAGGGGTCGAACACCGGGGAGCTGTTTTTT.

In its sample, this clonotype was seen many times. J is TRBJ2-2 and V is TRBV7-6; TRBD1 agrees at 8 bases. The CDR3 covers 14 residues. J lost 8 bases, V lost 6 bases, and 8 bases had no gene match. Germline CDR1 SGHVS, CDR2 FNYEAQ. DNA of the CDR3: TGTGCCAGCAGTCCAGACAGGGGTGATGGGGAGCTGTTTTTT. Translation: CASSPDRGDGELFF.

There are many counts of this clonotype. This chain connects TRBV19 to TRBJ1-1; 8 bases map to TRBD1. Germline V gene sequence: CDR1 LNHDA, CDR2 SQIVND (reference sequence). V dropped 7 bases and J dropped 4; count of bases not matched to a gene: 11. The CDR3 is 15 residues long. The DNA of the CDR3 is TGTGCCAGTATTGGCGTAGGACAGGGAGTCACTGAAGCTTTCTTT. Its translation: CASIGVGQGVTEAFF.

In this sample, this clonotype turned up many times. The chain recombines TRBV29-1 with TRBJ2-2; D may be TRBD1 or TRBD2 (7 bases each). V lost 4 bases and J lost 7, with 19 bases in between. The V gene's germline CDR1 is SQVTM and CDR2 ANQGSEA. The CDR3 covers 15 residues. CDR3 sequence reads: CSVGQGGGYGGELFF. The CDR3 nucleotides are TGCAGCGTTGGTCAGGGGGGGGGCTACGGCGGGGAGCTGTTTTTT.

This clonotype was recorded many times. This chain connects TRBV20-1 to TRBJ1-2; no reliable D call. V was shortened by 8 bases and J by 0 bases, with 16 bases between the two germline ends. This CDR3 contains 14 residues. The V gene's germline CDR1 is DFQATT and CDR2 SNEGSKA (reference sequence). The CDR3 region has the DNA TGCAGTCAGACCAGGCTCGGAGCTAACTATGGCTACACCTTC. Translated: CSQTRLGANYGYTF.

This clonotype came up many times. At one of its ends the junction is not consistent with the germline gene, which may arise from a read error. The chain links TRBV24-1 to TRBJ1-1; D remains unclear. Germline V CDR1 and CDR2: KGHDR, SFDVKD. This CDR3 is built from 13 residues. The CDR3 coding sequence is TGTGCCACCAGTGAATCGATTATGGGAGGGTTCCTTTTT. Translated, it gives CATSESIMGGFLF.

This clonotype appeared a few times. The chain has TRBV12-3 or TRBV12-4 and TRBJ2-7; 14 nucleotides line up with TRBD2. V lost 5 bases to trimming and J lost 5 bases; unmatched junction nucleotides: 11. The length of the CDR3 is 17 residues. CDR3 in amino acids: CASSPQTSGRARDEQYF. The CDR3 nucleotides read TGTGCCAGCAGTCCGCAGACTAGCGGGAGGGCCCGGGACGAGCAGTACTTC.

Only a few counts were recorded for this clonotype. CDR3 sequence (DNA): TGCAGTGCTAGCGGGGGGACTAGCGGGAGGGTTTCCTACGAGCAGTACTTC. Translation: CSASGGTSGRVSYEQYF. This chain uses TRBV20-1 with TRBJ2-7; 16 nucleotides line up with TRBD2. The V and J ends lost 3 bases and 1 base, in that order; junction bases with no gene match: 6. CDR3 length: 17 amino acids. CDR1 and CDR2 (germline): DFQATT, SNEGSKA (reference sequence).

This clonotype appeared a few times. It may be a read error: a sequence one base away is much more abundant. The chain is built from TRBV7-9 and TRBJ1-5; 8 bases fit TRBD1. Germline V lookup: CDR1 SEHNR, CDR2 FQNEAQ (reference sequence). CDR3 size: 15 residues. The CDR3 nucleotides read TGTGCCAGCAGCAAGGACAGGGTTGGCAATCCGCCCCAGCATTTT. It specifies CASSKDRVGNPPQHF.